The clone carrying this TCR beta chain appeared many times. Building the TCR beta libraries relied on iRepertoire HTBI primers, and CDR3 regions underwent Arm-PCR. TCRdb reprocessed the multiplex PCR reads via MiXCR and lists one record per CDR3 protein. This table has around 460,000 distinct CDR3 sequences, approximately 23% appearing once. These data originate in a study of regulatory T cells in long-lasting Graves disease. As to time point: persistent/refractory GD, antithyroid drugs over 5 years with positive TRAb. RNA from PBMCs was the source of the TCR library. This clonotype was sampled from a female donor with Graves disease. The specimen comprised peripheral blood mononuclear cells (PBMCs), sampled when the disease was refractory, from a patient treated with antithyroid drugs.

In nucleotides, the CDR3 is TGTGCCAGCAGTTACCGGTACCGGCCCGGGGAGACCCAGTACTTC. The encoded protein is CASSYRYRPGETQYF. The chain joins TRBV12-3 or TRBV12-4 to TRBJ2-5, with D hard to call. The CDR3 length is 15 residues. The V and J ends lost 4 bases and 5 bases respectively, with 17 bases between them.